The clone carrying this TCR beta chain appeared a single time. Antigen: not known. Naive CD8 cells lacked CD45RO, underwent positive selection for CCR7 and left out terminally differentiated effector memory CD45RA+ cells. Nashville, Tennessee was home to all donors, who were Caucasian adults. TCRdb's table, derived via immunoSEQ multiplex PCR, lists solely in-frame clones and lacks some. The sample records about 2.1 million clones, 93% being singletons. This specimen belongs to a study of shared clonotypes between healthy human individuals. Study overall: Donors were a couple of women and a few men aged 18 to 49. Study-level findings and limits: Clonotypes which were not shared had lower generation probabilities than clonotypes that all four donors shared. Rarefaction demonstrated incomplete sorted-subset sequencing despite large depth.

V dropped 2 bases and J dropped 6 bases, with 13 bases sitting between them. The CDR3 covers 14 residues. Per germline, CDR1 SGHDN and CDR2 FVKESK. The TCR comes from a man younger than 35 in good health. Some clones in this sample may be carry-over from other donors' samples. This chain joins TRBV14 and TRBJ1-2; TRBD1 might be the D (6 bases). The sample was naive CD8+ T cells from PBMCs. CDR3 sequence (DNA): TGTGCCAGCAGCCAAACCGAGACAGGCGATGGCTACACCTTC. This translates into CASSQTETGDGYTF.